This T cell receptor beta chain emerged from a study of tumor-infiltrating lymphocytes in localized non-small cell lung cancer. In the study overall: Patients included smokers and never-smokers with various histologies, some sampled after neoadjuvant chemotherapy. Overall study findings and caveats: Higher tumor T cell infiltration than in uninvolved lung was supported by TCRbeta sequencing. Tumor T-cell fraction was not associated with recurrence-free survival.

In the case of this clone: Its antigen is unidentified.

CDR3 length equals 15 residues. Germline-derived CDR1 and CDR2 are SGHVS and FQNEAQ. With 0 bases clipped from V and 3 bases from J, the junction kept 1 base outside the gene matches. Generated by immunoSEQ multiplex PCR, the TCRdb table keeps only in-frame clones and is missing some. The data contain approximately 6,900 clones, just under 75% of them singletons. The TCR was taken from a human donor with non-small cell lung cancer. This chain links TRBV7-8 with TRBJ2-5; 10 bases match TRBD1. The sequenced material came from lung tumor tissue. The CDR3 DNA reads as TGTGCCAGCAGCTTAGCTGGGACAGGGGAAGAGACCCAGTACTTC. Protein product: CASSLAGTGEETQYF.